This TCR beta chain was documented in a study of blood T cell repertoires in COVID-19. Participants' own reports of clinical history determined their cohort assignment. Exposed study participants had met a COVID-19 case within 2 weeks before entry. Germline CDR1 reads LNHDA; CDR2 reads SQIVND (reference sequence). This CDR3 has 15 amino acids. The V gene end was trimmed by 6 bases and the J gene end by 2 bases; junction bases not matched to a gene: 9. Original analysis: Reference gene primer amplification gave nucleated cell count estimates. The method was immunoSEQ multiplex PCR; TCRdb's version includes in-frame clones alone and lacks a portion of them. V, J and clone size reflect that table, while D and trimming were determined from the DNA. The sample consists of approximately 150,000 clones, around 90% of them appearing once.

Material: PBMCs or T cells enriched from blood (not recorded which). This receptor was identified in a woman between 35 and 50 years old who had been exposed to COVID-19. The chain links TRBV19 to TRBJ1-1, with 7 bases that match TRBD1. The CDR3, as DNA: TGTGCCAGTAGCCCCACTGGACAGGCAAACACTGAAGCTTTCTTT. Its translation: CASSPTGQANTEAFF.